This T cell receptor (beta chain) was profiled in a study of vaccination and CD4 T cells after COVID-19. To note about this clonotype: Its antigen is not known.

Oncomine TCR Beta short-read sequencing was applied to DNA from cultured CD4+ T cells. Using the QIAamp micro DNA kit, genomic DNA was extracted from the CD4+ T cells that had been cultured. TCRdb analysed the PCR reads with MiXCR anew, one entry per CDR3 protein. Counted here are roughly 10,000 distinct CDR3 sequences, around 50% occurring once; the ten biggest clones make up 9.6%. Treatment of the sample: roughly nine-day PBMC culture with coronavirus spike peptide pools or control peptides (ViraFEST assay). V gave up 7 bases and J gave up 4 bases, with 25 bases separating them. Germline lookup yields CDR1 MDHEN and CDR2 SYDVKM. CDR3 length: 18 residues.

The V call is TRBV28, the J call TRBJ2-2, with no clear D. The source material was CD4+ T cells from blood, cultured in vitro. The receptor was isolated from a human donor who had recovered from COVID-19. CDR3 in DNA: TGTGCCAGCAAAATAGAGCGCTTGGGCTATCCTGGCACCGGGGAGCTGTTTTTT. It translates to CASKIERLGYPGTGELFF.